This is a list of T cell receptor beta chains from one sample in a study of beta chain features in type 1 diabetes. Profiling relied on immunoSEQ multiplex PCR, and the TCRdb table lists in-frame clones only, not all of them. The sample lists about 270,000 clones, about 14% occurring once. The specimen was naive CD4+ T cells from blood. These receptors were collected from a woman aged 40 to 55 in good health. Both conserved end residues are part of each CDR3. A D gene is named only where the DNA matches it firmly. Where a row states a size, it is once, few, many or the class of an expanded clone; other rows omit it.

V: TRBV7-2
J: TRBJ1-2
size: .
D: .
CDR3: CASSLVVLGNYGYTF
DNA: TGTGCCAGCAGCTTAGTGGTCCTTGGCAACTATGGCTACACCTTC

V: TRBV5-4
J: TRBJ2-2
size: few
D: .
CDR3: CASSLYRGGRVTGELFF
DNA: TGTGCCAGCAGCTTGTATAGGGGGGGGCGAGTCACCGGGGAGCTGTTTTTT

V: TRBV7-9
J: TRBJ1-4
size: few
D: .
CDR3: CASSPGREKLFF
DNA: TGTGCCAGCAGCCCAGGCAGGGAAAAACTGTTTTTT

V: TRBV6-1
J: TRBJ2-3
size: .
D: TRBD1
CDR3: CASSRQGATDTQYF
DNA: TGTGCCAGCAGTAGACAGGGGGCTACAGATACGCAGTATTTT

V: TRBV5-6
J: TRBJ1-2
size: few
D: .
CDR3: CASSLDTRLYGYTF
DNA: TGTGCCAGCAGCTTGGACACTAGACTCTATGGCTACACCTTC

V: TRBV14
J: TRBJ2-1
size: .
D: TRBD2
CDR3: CASSPPGLAGLGQFF
DNA: TGTGCCAGCAGCCCTCCGGGACTAGCGGGTTTGGGGCAGTTCTTC

V: TRBV5-1
J: TRBJ1-4
size: .
D: TRBD1
CDR3: CASSLVGTGTPTNEKLFF
DNA: TGCGCCAGCAGCTTGGTGGGGACAGGGACTCCAACTAATGAAAAACTGTTTTTT

V: TRBV29-1
J: TRBJ1-4
size: few
D: TRBD1
CDR3: CSVEFRQGPTNEKLFF
DNA: TGCAGCGTTGAATTTCGACAGGGCCCAACTAATGAAAAACTGTTTTTT

V: TRBV2
J: TRBJ2-7
size: few
D: .
CDR3: CASSGGGGNYEQYF
DNA: TGTGCCAGCAGTGGAGGGGGGGGCAACTACGAGCAGTACTTC

V: TRBV27
J: TRBJ2-5
size: few
D: TRBD1
CDR3: CASSPGQGLETQYF
DNA: TGTGCCAGCAGTCCCGGACAGGGTTTGGAGACCCAGTACTTC

V: TRBV29-1
J: TRBJ2-7
size: few
D: .
CDR3: CSASGDTTHPYEQYF
DNA: TGCAGCGCCTCTGGGGACACCACACACCCCTACGAGCAGTACTTC

V: TRBV19
J: TRBJ1-5
size: few
D: TRBD1
CDR3: CASSPGTGGLSNQPQHF
DNA: TGTGCCAGTAGCCCCGGGACAGGGGGCTTGAGCAATCAGCCCCAGCATTTT

V: TRBV19
J: TRBJ2-4
size: few
D: TRBD1
CDR3: CASSPLGTGGPPAKNIQYF
DNA: TGTGCCAGTAGTCCCCTTGGGACAGGGGGGCCTCCAGCCAAAAACATTCAGTACTTC

V: TRBV2
J: TRBJ2-7
size: .
D: TRBD2
CDR3: CASSVGGGATYEQYF
DNA: TGTGCCAGCAGTGTTGGCGGGGGGGCCACCTACGAGCAGTACTTC

V: TRBV2
J: TRBJ2-2
size: .
D: .
CDR3: CASSARGPNTGELFF
DNA: TGTGCCAGCAGTGCCAGGGGCCCAAACACCGGGGAGCTGTTTTTT

V: TRBV10-3
J: TRBJ1-4
size: few
D: .
CDR3: CAISESSSSPEEKLFF
DNA: TGTGCCATCAGTGAGTCGAGTTCCAGCCCGGAGGAAAAACTGTTTTTT

V: TRBV9
J: TRBJ1-1
size: .
D: .
CDR3: CASSVGNGGLNTEAFF
DNA: TGTGCCAGCAGCGTAGGGAACGGGGGATTGAACACTGAAGCTTTCTTT

V: TRBV6-5
J: TRBJ2-7
size: few
D: .
CDR3: CASSRPGVYEQYF
DNA: TGTGCCAGCAGTCGCCCCGGAGTCTACGAGCAGTACTTC

V: TRBV2
J: TRBJ1-1
size: few
D: .
CDR3: CASSETVRRDTEAFF
DNA: TGTGCCAGCAGTGAAACTGTCAGGAGGGACACTGAAGCTTTCTTT

V: TRBV4-2
J: TRBJ1-1
size: few
D: .
CDR3: CASSQARVTEAFF
DNA: TGTGCCAGCAGCCAAGCCAGGGTTACTGAAGCTTTCTTT

V: TRBV18
J: TRBJ2-1
size: few
D: .
CDR3: CASSPPGGGIEQFF
DNA: TGTGCCAGCTCACCACCGGGAGGAGGGATTGAGCAGTTCTTC

V: TRBV9
J: TRBJ1-5
size: few
D: .
CDR3: CASSATGNNQPQHF
DNA: TGTGCCAGCAGCGCCACAGGAAACAATCAGCCCCAGCATTTT

V: TRBV18
J: TRBJ1-2
size: few
D: TRBD1
CDR3: CASSPTDRGGGYTF
DNA: TGTGCCAGCTCACCGACGGACAGGGGGGGAGGCTACACCTTC

V: TRBV9
J: TRBJ2-3
size: .
D: TRBD1
CDR3: CASSGQGSPEYF
DNA: TGTGCCAGCAGCGGACAGGGTTCCCCCGAGTATTTT

V: TRBV5-4
J: TRBJ2-1
size: .
D: .
CDR3: CASSLQARYNEQFF
DNA: TGTGCCAGCAGCTTGCAGGCACGCTACAATGAGCAGTTCTTC

V: TRBV18
J: TRBJ2-3
size: .
D: TRBD2
CDR3: CASSPPLSGSTDTQYF
DNA: TGTGCCAGCTCACCACCGCTTAGCGGGAGCACAGATACGCAGTATTTT

V: TRBV7-2
J: TRBJ1-1
size: few
D: TRBD1
CDR3: CASSRKTGAAEAFF
DNA: TGTGCCAGCAGCCGGAAGACAGGGGCAGCTGAAGCTTTCTTT

V: TRBV5-1
J: TRBJ2-2
size: .
D: TRBD2
CDR3: CASSLSTSGRNTGELFF
DNA: TGCGCCAGCAGCTTGAGCACTAGCGGTAGGAACACCGGGGAGCTGTTTTTT

V: TRBV5-8
J: TRBJ1-2
size: .
D: TRBD1
CDR3: CASRQTGTGGGYTF
DNA: TGTGCCAGCAGACAAACCGGGACAGGGGGTGGCTACACCTTC

V: TRBV27
J: TRBJ2-5
size: few
D: TRBD2
CDR3: CAARQLAGSQETQYF
DNA: TGTGCCGCACGCCAACTAGCGGGGAGCCAAGAGACCCAGTACTTC

V: TRBV6-5
J: TRBJ1-4
size: few
D: .
CDR3: CASSYRTPVNEKLFF
DNA: TGTGCCAGCAGTTACCGGACACCGGTGAATGAAAAACTGTTTTTT

V: TRBV7-9
J: TRBJ1-1
size: few
D: TRBD1
CDR3: CASSITGQGNTEAFF
DNA: TGTGCCAGCAGCATAACCGGACAGGGGAACACTGAAGCTTTCTTT

V: TRBV11-2
J: TRBJ2-2
size: few
D: TRBD1
CDR3: CASSLVNRGVAGELFF
DNA: TGTGCCAGCAGCTTAGTAAACAGGGGAGTCGCCGGGGAGCTGTTTTTT

V: TRBV5-1
J: TRBJ2-6
size: .
D: .
CDR3: CASSWGGGPGANVLTF
DNA: TGCGCCAGCAGCTGGGGAGGGGGTCCTGGGGCCAACGTCCTGACTTTC

V: TRBV9
J: TRBJ2-7
size: .
D: .
CDR3: CASSVGTGGPYEQYF
DNA: TGTGCCAGCAGCGTGGGAACAGGCGGACCCTACGAGCAGTACTTC

V: TRBV7-2
J: TRBJ2-5
size: few
D: .
CDR3: CASSLAGPGETQYF
DNA: TGTGCCAGCAGCTTAGCGGGGCCTGGGGAGACCCAGTACTTC

V: TRBV7-6
J: TRBJ2-2
size: few
D: .
CDR3: CASSTTGELFF
DNA: TGTGCCAGCAGCACAACCGGGGAGCTGTTTTTT

V: TRBV28
J: TRBJ2-6
size: .
D: .
CDR3: CASSFGGSGANVLTF
DNA: TGTGCCAGCAGTTTTGGGGGCTCTGGGGCCAACGTCCTGACCTTC

V: TRBV6-4
J: TRBJ2-1
size: .
D: .
CDR3: CASSDSGASYNEQFF
DNA: TGTGCCAGCAGTGACTCGGGGGCCTCCTACAATGAGCAGTTCTTC

V: TRBV7-2
J: TRBJ1-2
size: .
D: TRBD1
CDR3: CASTQDRVGVGYTF
DNA: TGTGCCAGCACCCAGGACAGGGTAGGAGTTGGCTACACCTTC

V: TRBV7-2
J: TRBJ2-3
size: .
D: .
CDR3: CASSPRLDTQYF
DNA: TGTGCCAGCAGCCCACGGTTAGATACGCAGTATTTT

V: TRBV6-5
J: TRBJ2-7
size: few
D: TRBD2
CDR3: CASGRLLGDYYEQYF
DNA: TGTGCCAGCGGGAGACTACTAGGGGACTACTACGAGCAGTACTTC

V: TRBV11-2
J: TRBJ2-3
size: .
D: .
CDR3: CASSFGGVDTQYF
DNA: TGTGCCAGCAGCTTCGGAGGGGTGGATACGCAGTATTTT

V: TRBV2
J: TRBJ2-2
size: .
D: .
CDR3: CASSEAAGGELFF
DNA: TGTGCCAGCAGTGAAGCGGCGGGGGGGGAGCTGTTTTTT

V: TRBV2
J: TRBJ1-1
size: few
D: .
CDR3: CASSGQFMNTEAFF
DNA: TGTGCCAGCAGCGGACAGTTCATGAACACTGAAGCTTTCTTT

V: TRBV5-4
J: TRBJ2-3
size: few
D: .
CDR3: CASSLGGPSTDTQYF
DNA: TGTGCCAGCAGCTTGGGCGGTCCTAGCACAGATACGCAGTATTTT

V: TRBV12-5
J: TRBJ2-7
size: few
D: TRBD2
CDR3: CASGLAGGGHEQYF
DNA: TGTGCTAGTGGTTTGGCCGGGGGGGGGCACGAGCAGTACTTC

V: TRBV7-9
J: TRBJ1-1
size: .
D: .
CDR3: CASSPSPGETEAFF
DNA: TGTGCCAGCAGCCCCTCACCAGGGGAGACTGAAGCTTTCTTT

V: TRBV6-5
J: TRBJ1-1
size: few
D: TRBD1
CDR3: CASRSRTGQNTEAFF
DNA: TGTGCCAGCAGGAGCAGGACAGGACAGAACACTGAAGCTTTCTTT

V: TRBV4-3
J: TRBJ2-1
size: .
D: TRBD2
CDR3: CASSQDGGGLNEQFF
DNA: TGCGCCAGCAGCCAAGACGGGGGGGGCCTCAATGAGCAGTTCTTC

V: TRBV10-2
J: TRBJ2-3
size: .
D: TRBD2
CDR3: CASMTSGESTDTQYF
DNA: TGCGCCAGCATGACTAGCGGGGAAAGCACAGATACGCAGTATTTT

V: TRBV11-2
J: TRBJ2-7
size: few
D: .
CDR3: CASSRDSLYEQYF
DNA: TGTGCCAGCTCCCGGGACTCGCTTTACGAGCAGTACTTC

V: TRBV2
J: TRBJ1-4
size: few
D: .
CDR3: CGAGAAEKLFF
DNA: TGTGGGGCAGGGGCGGCAGAAAAACTGTTTTTT

V: TRBV11-2
J: TRBJ2-7
size: .
D: .
CDR3: CASSLGKGGAGEQYF
DNA: TGTGCCAGCAGCTTAGGTAAAGGAGGGGCTGGCGAGCAGTACTTC

V: TRBV5-1
J: TRBJ1-1
size: .
D: .
CDR3: CASSWGNSLEAEAFF
DNA: TGCGCCAGCAGCTGGGGAAACAGCCTGGAGGCTGAAGCTTTCTTT